The entry that follows covers one TCR beta chain sequence. What it recognizes is unknown. The sample belongs to a study of shared clonotypes between healthy human individuals. Study background: For every donor, three CD4 naive, three CD4 memory, two CD8 naive and one CD8 memory plates were used.

Notes on the study in general: Among non-shared clonotypes, generation probabilities were lower than among those shared by all four donors.

Each sorted subset replicate got 200 ng genomic DNA, around 29,000 genomes. Libraries were prepared by immunoSEQ multiplex PCR; TCRdb keeps only in-frame clonotypes and omits some of them. The table shows about 1 million clones, with more than 60% occurring only once. Losses at the gene ends were 9 bases for V and 5 bases for J; bases not matched to a gene: 11. Looked up from germline, CDR1 is LGHNT and CDR2 is FRNRAP. The CDR3 totals 14 residues. Sequenced input: memory CD4+ T cells sorted from blood. Subset described: CD45RA-negative fraction. The chain links TRBV12-5 to TRBJ2-7, with TRBD2 identical over 9 bases. The sequence was collected from a man aged 18 to 35 in good health. The chain's CDR3 is CASAKRGATDEQYF. The CDR3 DNA reads TGTGCTAGCGCAAAGCGGGGGGCTACCGACGAGCAGTACTTC.